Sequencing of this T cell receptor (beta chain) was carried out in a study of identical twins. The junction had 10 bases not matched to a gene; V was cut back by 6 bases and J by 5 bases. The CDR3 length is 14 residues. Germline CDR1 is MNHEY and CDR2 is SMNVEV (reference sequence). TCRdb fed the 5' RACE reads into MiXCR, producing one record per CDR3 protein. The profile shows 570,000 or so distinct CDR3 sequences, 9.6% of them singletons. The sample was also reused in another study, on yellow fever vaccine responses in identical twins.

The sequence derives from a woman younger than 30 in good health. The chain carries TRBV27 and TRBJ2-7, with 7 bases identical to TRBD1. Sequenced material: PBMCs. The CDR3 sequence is CASRAGTAIDEQYF. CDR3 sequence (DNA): TGTGCCAGCAGAGCCGGGACAGCGATTGACGAGCAGTACTTC.